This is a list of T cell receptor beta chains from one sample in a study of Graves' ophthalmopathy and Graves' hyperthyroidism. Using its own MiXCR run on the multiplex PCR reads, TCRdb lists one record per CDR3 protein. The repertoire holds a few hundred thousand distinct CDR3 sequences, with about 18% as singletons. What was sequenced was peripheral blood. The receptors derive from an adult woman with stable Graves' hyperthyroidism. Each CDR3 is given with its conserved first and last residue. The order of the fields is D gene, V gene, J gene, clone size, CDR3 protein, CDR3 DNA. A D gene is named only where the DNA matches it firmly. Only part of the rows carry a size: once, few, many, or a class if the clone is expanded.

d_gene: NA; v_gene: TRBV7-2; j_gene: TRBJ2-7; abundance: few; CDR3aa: CASSLGPSGEQYF; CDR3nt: TGTGCCAGCAGCTTAGGACCAAGTGGGGAGCAGTACTTC
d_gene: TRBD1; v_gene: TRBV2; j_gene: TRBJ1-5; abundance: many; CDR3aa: CASSGGQDQPQHF; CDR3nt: TGTGCCAGCAGTGGTGGACAGGATCAGCCCCAGCATTTT
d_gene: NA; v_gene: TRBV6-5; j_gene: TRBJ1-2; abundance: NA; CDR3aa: CASSYGGGYYGYTF; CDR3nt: TGTGCCAGCAGTTACGGAGGGGGTTACTATGGCTACACCTTC
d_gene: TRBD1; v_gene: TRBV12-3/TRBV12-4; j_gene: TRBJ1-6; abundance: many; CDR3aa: CASKIKGAGSPLHF; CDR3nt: TGTGCCAGCAAAATTAAGGGGGCGGGTTCACCCCTCCACTTT
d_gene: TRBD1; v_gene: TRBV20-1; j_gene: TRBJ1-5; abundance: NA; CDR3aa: CSATTGDSYQPQHF; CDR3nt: TGCAGTGCTACCACAGGGGATTCATATCAGCCCCAGCATTTT
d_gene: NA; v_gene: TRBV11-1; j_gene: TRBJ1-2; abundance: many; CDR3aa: CASSRLVSGYTF; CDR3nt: TGTGCCAGCAGCCGTTTGGTATCCGGCTACACCTTC
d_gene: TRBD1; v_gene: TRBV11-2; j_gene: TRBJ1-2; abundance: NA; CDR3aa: CASSLDTRGTGSMGGYTF; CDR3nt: TGTGCCAGCAGCTTAGATACCCGCGGGACAGGATCTATGGGTGGCTACACCTTC
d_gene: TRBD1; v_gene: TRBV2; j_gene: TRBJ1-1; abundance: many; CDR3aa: CASSDRGQGVNTEAFF; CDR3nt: TGTGCCAGCAGTGATAGAGGGCAGGGGGTAAACACTGAAGCTTTCTTT
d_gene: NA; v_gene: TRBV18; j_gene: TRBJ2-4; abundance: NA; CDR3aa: CASSRLPELNIKYF; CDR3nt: TGTGCCAGCTCACGTCTTCCGGAATTGAACATTAAGTACTTC
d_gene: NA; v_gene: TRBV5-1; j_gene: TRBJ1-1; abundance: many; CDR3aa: CASSLTGVGTEAFF; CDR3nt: TGCGCCAGCAGCTTGACCGGGGTGGGCACTGAAGCTTTCTTT
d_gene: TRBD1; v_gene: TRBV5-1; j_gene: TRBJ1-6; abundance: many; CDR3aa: CASSGTGANSPLHF; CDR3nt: TGCGCCAGCAGCGGGACAGGGGCTAATTCGCCCCTCCACTTT
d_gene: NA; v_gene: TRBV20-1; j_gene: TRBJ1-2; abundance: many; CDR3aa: CSASRDTSLFGYTF; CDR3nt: TGCAGTGCTAGCCGGGACACTTCCCTCTTTGGCTACACCTTC
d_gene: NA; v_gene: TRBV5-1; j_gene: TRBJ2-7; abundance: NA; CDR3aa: CASSFSDNSYEQYF; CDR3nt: TGCGCCAGCAGCTTCAGTGACAATTCCTACGAGCAGTACTTC
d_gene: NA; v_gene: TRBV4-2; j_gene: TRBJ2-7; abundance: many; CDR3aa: CASSQDVGSYEQYF; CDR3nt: TGTGCCAGCAGCCAAGATGTCGGCTCCTACGAGCAGTACTTC
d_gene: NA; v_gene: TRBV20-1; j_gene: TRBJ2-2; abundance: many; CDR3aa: CSAPLNSAGELFF; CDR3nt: TGCAGTGCACCATTGAACAGCGCGGGGGAGCTGTTTTTT
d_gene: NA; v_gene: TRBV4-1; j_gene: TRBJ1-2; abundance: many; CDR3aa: CASSHSGGGNYGYTF; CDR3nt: TGCGCCAGCAGCCACTCGGGCGGGGGCAACTATGGCTACACCTTC